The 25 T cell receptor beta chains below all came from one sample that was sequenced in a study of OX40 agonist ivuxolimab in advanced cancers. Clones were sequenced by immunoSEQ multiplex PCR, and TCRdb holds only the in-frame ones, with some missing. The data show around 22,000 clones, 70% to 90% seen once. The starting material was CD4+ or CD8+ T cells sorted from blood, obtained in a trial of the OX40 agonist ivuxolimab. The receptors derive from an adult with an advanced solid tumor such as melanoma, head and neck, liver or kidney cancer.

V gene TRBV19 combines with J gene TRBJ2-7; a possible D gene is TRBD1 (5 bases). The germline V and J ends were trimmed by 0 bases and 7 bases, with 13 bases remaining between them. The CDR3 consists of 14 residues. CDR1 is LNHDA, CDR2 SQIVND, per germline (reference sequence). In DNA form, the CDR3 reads TGTGCCAGTAGTATAGATCTAGGGGTTCGGGAGCAGTACTTC. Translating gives CASSIDLGVREQYF. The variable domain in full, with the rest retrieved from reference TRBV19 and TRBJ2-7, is DGGITQSPKYLFRKEGQNVTLSCEQNLNHDAMYWYRQDPGQGLRLIYYSQIVNDFQKGDIAEGYSVSREKKESFPLTVTSAQKNPTAFYLCASSIDLGVREQYFGPGTRLTVT.

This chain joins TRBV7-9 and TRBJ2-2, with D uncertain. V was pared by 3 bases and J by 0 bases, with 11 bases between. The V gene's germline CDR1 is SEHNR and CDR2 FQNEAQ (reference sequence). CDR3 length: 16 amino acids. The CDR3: CASSFGQPANTGELFF. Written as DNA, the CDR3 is TGTGCCAGCAGCTTTGGGCAACCCGCGAACACCGGGGAGCTGTTTTTT.

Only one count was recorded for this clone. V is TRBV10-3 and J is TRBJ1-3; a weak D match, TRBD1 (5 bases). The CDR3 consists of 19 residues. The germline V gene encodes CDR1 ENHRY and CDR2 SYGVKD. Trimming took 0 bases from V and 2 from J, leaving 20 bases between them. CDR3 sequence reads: CAISESSSTATGPGNTIYF. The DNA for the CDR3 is TGTGCCATCAGTGAGTCGAGTTCGACGGCTACGGGGCCTGGAAACACCATATATTTT.

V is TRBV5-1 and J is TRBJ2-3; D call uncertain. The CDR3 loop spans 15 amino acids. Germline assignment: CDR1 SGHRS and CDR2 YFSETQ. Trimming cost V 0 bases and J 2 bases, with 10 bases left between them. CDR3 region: CASSLGPQPTDTQYF. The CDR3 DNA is TGCGCCAGCAGCTTGGGCCCGCAGCCCACAGATACGCAGTATTTT.

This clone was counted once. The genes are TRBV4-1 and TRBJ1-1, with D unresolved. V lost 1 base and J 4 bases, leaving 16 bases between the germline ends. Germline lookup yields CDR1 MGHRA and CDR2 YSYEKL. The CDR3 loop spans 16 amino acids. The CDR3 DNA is TGCGCCAGCAGCCAAGGACACTTGACCGAGGGCACTGAAGCTTTCTTT. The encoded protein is CASSQGHLTEGTEAFF.

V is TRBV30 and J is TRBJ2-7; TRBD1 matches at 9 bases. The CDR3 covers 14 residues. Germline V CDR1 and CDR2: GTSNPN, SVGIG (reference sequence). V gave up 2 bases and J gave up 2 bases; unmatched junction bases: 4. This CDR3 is CAWSLGQGPYEQYF. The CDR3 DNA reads TGTGCCTGGAGTCTGGGACAGGGACCCTACGAGCAGTACTTC.

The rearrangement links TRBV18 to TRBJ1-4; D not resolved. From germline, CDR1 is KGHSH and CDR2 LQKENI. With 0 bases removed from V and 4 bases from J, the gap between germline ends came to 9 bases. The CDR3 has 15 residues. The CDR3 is CASSPPVDGNEKLFF. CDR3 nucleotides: TGTGCCAGCTCACCACCGGTAGACGGTAATGAAAAACTGTTTTTT.

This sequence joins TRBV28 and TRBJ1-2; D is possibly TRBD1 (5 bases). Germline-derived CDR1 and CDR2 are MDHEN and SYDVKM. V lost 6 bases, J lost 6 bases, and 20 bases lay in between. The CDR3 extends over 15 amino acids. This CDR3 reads CASRITSGRVNGYTF. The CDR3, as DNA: TGTGCCAGCAGAATAACTTCAGGCAGGGTTAATGGCTACACCTTC.

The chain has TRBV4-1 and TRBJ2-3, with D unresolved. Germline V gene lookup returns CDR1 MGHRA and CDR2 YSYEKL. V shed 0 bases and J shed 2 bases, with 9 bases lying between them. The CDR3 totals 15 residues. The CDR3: CASSQDPDHTDTQYF. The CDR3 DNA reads TGCGCCAGCAGCCAAGATCCAGACCACACAGATACGCAGTATTTT.

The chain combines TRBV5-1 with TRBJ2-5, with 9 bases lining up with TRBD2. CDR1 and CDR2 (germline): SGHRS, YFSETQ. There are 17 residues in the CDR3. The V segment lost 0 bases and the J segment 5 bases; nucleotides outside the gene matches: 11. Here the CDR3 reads CASSLDSSGASWETQYF. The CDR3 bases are TGCGCCAGCAGCTTGGATTCTAGCGGGGCCTCGTGGGAGACCCAGTACTTC.

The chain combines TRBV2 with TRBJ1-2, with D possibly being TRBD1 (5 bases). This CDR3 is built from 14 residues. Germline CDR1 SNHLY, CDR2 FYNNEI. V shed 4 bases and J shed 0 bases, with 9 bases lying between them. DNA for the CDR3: TGTGCCAGCAGTGTTAAGACAGCTAACTATGGCTACACCTTC. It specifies CASSVKTANYGYTF.

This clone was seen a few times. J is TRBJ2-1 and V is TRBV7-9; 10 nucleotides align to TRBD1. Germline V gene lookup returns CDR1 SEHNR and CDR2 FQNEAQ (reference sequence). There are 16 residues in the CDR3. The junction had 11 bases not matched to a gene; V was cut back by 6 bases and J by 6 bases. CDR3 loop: CASRSGTGESANEQFF. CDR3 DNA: TGTGCCAGCAGGTCCGGGACAGGGGAGTCGGCCAATGAGCAGTTCTTC.

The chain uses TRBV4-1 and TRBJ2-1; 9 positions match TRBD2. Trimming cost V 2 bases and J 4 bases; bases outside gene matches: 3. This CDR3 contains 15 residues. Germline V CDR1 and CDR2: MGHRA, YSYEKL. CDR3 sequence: CASSQIAGEYNEQFF. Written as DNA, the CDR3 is TGCGCCAGCAGCCAAATAGCGGGGGAATACAATGAGCAGTTCTTC.

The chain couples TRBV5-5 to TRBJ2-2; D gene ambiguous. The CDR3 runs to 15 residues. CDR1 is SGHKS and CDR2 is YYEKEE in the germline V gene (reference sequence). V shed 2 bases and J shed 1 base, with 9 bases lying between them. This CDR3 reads CASSFELLNTGELFF. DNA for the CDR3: TGTGCCAGCAGCTTCGAACTATTGAACACCGGGGAGCTGTTTTTT.

CDR3 sequence reads: CASSLRQLGWTDTQYF. The CDR3 coding sequence is TGTGCCAGCAGCTTAAGACAGTTGGGTTGGACAGATACGCAGTATTTT. The chain is built from TRBV7-9 and TRBJ2-3; weak D call: TRBD1 (5 bases). Between the trimmed V and J ends, which lost 2 bases and 3 bases, there was a span of 15 bases. CDR3 length: 16 residues. The germline V gene has CDR1 SEHNR and CDR2 FQNEAQ (reference sequence).

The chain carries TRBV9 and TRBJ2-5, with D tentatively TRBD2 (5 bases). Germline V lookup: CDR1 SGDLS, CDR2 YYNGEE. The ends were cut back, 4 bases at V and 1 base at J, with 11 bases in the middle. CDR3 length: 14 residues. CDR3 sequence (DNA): TGTGCCAGCAGCAGAAGACTATTCCAAGAGACCCAGTACTTC. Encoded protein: CASSRRLFQETQYF.

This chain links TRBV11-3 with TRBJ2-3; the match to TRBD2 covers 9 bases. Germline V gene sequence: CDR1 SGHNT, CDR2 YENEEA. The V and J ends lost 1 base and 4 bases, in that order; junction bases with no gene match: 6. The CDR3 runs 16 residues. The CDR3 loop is CASSLGEREAADTQYF. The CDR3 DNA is TGTGCCAGCAGCTTAGGAGAGCGGGAGGCGGCAGATACGCAGTATTTT.

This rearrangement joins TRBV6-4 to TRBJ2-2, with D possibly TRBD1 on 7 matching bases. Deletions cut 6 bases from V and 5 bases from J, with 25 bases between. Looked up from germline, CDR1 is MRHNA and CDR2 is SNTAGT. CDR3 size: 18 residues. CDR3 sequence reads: CASSPRPNRGAGTGELFF. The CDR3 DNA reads TGTGCCAGCAGCCCCAGACCGAACAGGGGCGCGGGAACCGGGGAGCTGTTTTTT.

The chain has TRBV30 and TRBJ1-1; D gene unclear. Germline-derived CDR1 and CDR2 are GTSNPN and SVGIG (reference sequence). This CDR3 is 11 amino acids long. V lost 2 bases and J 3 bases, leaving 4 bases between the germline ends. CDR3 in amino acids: CAWSHYTEAFF. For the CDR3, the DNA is TGTGCCTGGAGTCACTACACTGAAGCTTTCTTT.

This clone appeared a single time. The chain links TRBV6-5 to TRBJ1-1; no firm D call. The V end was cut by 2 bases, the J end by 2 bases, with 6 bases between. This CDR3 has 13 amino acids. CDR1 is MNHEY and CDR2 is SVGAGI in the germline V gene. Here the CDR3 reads CASSYTENTEAFF. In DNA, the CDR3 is TGTGCCAGCAGTTACACAGAAAACACTGAAGCTTTCTTT.

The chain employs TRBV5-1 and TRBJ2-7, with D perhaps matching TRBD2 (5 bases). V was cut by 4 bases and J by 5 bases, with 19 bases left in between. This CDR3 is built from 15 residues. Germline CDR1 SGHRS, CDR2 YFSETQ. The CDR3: CASSRAEGIFNEQYF. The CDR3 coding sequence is TGCGCCAGCAGCCGGGCTGAGGGAATATTTAACGAGCAGTACTTC.

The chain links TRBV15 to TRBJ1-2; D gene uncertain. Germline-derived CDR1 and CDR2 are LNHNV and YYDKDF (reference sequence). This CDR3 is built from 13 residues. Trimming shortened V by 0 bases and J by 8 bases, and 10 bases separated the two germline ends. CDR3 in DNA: TGTGCCACCAGCAGAGATTCGACAAGCGGCTACACCTTC. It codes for CATSRDSTSGYTF.

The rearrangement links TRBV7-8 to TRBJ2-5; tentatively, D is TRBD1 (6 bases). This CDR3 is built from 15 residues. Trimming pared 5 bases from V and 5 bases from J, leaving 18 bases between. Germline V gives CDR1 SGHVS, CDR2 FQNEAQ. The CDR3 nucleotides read TGTGCCAGCAGCGTTAACAGGGCGCCCCCGGAGACCCAGTACTTC. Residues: CASSVNRAPPETQYF.

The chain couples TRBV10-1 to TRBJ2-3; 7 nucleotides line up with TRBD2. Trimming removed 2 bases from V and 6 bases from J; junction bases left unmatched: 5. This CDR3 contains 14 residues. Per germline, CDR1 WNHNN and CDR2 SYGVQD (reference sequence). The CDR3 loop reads CASSEIGGGDTQYF. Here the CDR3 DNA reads TGCGCCAGCAGTGAGATCGGGGGAGGGGATACGCAGTATTTT.

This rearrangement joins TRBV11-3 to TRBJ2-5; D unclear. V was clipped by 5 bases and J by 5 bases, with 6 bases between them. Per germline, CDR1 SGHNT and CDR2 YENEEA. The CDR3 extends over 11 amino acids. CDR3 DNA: TGTGCCAGCAGCGGCCGGGAGACCCAGTACTTC. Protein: CASSGRETQYF.